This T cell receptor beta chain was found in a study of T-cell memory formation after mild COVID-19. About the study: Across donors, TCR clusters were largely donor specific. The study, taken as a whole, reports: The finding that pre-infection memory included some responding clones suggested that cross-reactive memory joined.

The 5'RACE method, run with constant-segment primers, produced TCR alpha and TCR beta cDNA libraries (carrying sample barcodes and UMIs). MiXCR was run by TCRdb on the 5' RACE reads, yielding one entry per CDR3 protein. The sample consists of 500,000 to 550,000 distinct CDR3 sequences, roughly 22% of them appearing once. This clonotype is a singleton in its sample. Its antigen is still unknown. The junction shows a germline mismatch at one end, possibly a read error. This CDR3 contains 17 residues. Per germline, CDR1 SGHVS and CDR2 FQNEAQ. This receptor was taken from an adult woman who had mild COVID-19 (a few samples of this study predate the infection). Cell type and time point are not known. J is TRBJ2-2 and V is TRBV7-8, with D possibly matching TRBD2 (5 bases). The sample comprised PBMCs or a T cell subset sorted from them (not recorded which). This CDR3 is CASSLARLPRGTGEMFF. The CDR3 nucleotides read TGTGCCAGCAGCTTAGCGCGGCTCCCCCGTGGAACCGGGGAGATGTTTTTT.